A selection of T cell receptor beta chains follows, all from one sample in a study of human T cells and chemical hapten exposure. From the 5' RACE reads, TCRdb called clonotypes with MiXCR, one entry per CDR3 protein. The sample lists tens of thousands of distinct CDR3 sequences, less than 9.5% occurring once. The receptors stem from a male donor in good health. Both conserved end residues are part of each CDR3. D genes are given only for firm matches. Rows give clone size only sometimes, using once, few, many, or a class for an expanded clone.

v_gene: TRBV12-3/TRBV12-4
d_gene: .
j_gene: TRBJ2-7
abundance: few
CDR3nt: TGTGCCAGCAGCACAGGGAACGAGCAGTACTTC
CDR3aa: CASSTGNEQYF

v_gene: TRBV7-6
d_gene: TRBD1
j_gene: TRBJ1-1
abundance: .
CDR3nt: TGTGCCAGCAGCCGAATCCCCGGACAGGCTTTGAACACTGAAGCTTTCTTT
CDR3aa: CASSRIPGQALNTEAFF

v_gene: TRBV12-3/TRBV12-4
d_gene: .
j_gene: TRBJ2-1
abundance: few
CDR3nt: TGTGCCAGCAGTCCCCGCAGGAGGGCCACCTACAATGAGCAGTTCTTC
CDR3aa: CASSPRRRATYNEQFF

v_gene: TRBV12-3/TRBV12-4
d_gene: TRBD2
j_gene: TRBJ2-7
abundance: many
CDR3nt: TGTGCCAGCAGCCTTGTGACTAGCGCGAAAGAGCAGTACTTC
CDR3aa: CASSLVTSAKEQYF

v_gene: TRBV2
d_gene: TRBD2
j_gene: TRBJ2-3
abundance: few
CDR3nt: TGTGCCAGCAGTCCTGGGACTAGCGGGAGGGCCAAAGATACGCAGTATTTT
CDR3aa: CASSPGTSGRAKDTQYF

v_gene: TRBV10-3
d_gene: .
j_gene: TRBJ2-1
abundance: many
CDR3nt: TGTGCCATCAGCACCTATTCCCGACAAGCCAATGAGCAGTTCTTC
CDR3aa: CAISTYSRQANEQFF

v_gene: TRBV20-1
d_gene: .
j_gene: TRBJ1-2
abundance: .
CDR3nt: TGCAGTGCTACAGGGGATACTAACTATGGCTACACCTTC
CDR3aa: CSATGDTNYGYTF

v_gene: TRBV13
d_gene: .
j_gene: TRBJ2-2
abundance: many
CDR3nt: TGTGCCAGCAGCGGTTCCGGGGAGACCGGGGAGCTGTTTTTT
CDR3aa: CASSGSGETGELFF

v_gene: TRBV6-4
d_gene: TRBD1
j_gene: TRBJ2-6
abundance: many
CDR3nt: TGTGCCAGCAGTGACTCAGGGGGCGCTGGGGCCAACGTCCTGACTTTC
CDR3aa: CASSDSGGAGANVLTF

v_gene: TRBV20-1
d_gene: .
j_gene: TRBJ2-1
abundance: many
CDR3nt: TGCAGTGCTAGAGATTTGGCTAGCGACACATTTCTAGGGTCCTACAATGAGCAGTTCTTC
CDR3aa: CSARDLASDTFLGSYNEQFF

v_gene: TRBV5-1
d_gene: .
j_gene: TRBJ2-3
abundance: many
CDR3nt: TGCGCCAGCAGCTTGGTGGGCGGCAGCACAGATACGCAGTATTTT
CDR3aa: CASSLVGGSTDTQYF

v_gene: TRBV25-1
d_gene: .
j_gene: TRBJ1-1
abundance: many
CDR3nt: TGTGCCAGCAGTGAATCTAACACTGAAGCTTTCTTT
CDR3aa: CASSESNTEAFF

v_gene: TRBV7-9
d_gene: .
j_gene: TRBJ2-7
abundance: few
CDR3nt: TGTGCCAGCAGCTTCTTTTCGGCCTATAGCGGATCCTACGAGCAGTACTTC
CDR3aa: CASSFFSAYSGSYEQYF

v_gene: TRBV5-4
d_gene: .
j_gene: TRBJ1-3
abundance: .
CDR3nt: TGTGCCAGCAGCTTGGAGGCAGGGAAAGGAAACACCATATATTTT
CDR3aa: CASSLEAGKGNTIYF

v_gene: TRBV11-2
d_gene: TRBD2
j_gene: TRBJ2-7
abundance: many
CDR3nt: TGTGCCAGCAGCAGGACTAGCGGTGAGCAGTACTTC
CDR3aa: CASSRTSGEQYF

v_gene: TRBV2
d_gene: .
j_gene: TRBJ1-4
abundance: few
CDR3nt: TGTGCCAGCAGTGTTGGGCAGGCAACTAATGAAAAACTGTTTTTT
CDR3aa: CASSVGQATNEKLFF

v_gene: TRBV5-1
d_gene: TRBD1
j_gene: TRBJ2-5
abundance: many
CDR3nt: TGCGCCAGCAGCTTGGGGGACAGAACCCAAGAGACCCAGTACTTC
CDR3aa: CASSLGDRTQETQYF

v_gene: TRBV5-4
d_gene: .
j_gene: TRBJ2-7
abundance: once
CDR3nt: TGTGCCAGCAGCTTCTCCCCGAGCCCGGGGCGCGAGCAGTACTTC
CDR3aa: CASSFSPSPGREQYF

v_gene: TRBV6-6
d_gene: TRBD1
j_gene: TRBJ1-1
abundance: many
CDR3nt: TGTGCCAGCAGTTACCCGGGACAGCCTGAAGCTTTCTTT
CDR3aa: CASSYPGQPEAFF

v_gene: TRBV7-2
d_gene: TRBD2
j_gene: TRBJ2-4
abundance: many
CDR3nt: TGTGCCAGCAGCTTAGGACCCCTAGCGGGCAAAAACATTCAGTACTTC
CDR3aa: CASSLGPLAGKNIQYF

v_gene: TRBV7-3
d_gene: TRBD1
j_gene: TRBJ1-1
abundance: many
CDR3nt: TGTGCCAGCAGCAAAGGACAGGCTAACACTGAAGCTTTCTTT
CDR3aa: CASSKGQANTEAFF

v_gene: TRBV7-2
d_gene: .
j_gene: TRBJ1-1
abundance: .
CDR3nt: TGTGCCAGCAGCCCCGGAGGCCGAGTAGGCACTGAAGCTTTCTTT
CDR3aa: CASSPGGRVGTEAFF

v_gene: TRBV30
d_gene: .
j_gene: TRBJ2-7
abundance: many
CDR3nt: TGTGCCTGGAGTGACCCGGGTTACGAGCAGTACTTC
CDR3aa: CAWSDPGYEQYF